This TCR beta chain was identified in a study of blood T cell repertoires in COVID-19. Overall study: Collection of acute and convalescent COVID-19 samples took place in the United States, Italy and Spain. Sources were T cells, B-cell-depleted T cells, or PBMCs; the material itself was cDNA or gDNA.

The CDR3 has 13 amino acids. Deletions cut 6 bases from V and 5 bases from J, with 8 bases between. Looked up from germline, CDR1 is MDHEN and CDR2 is SYDVKM. This clone has a single count. In terms of age and location, participants ranged from roughly 18 to 90 years and lived in under 30 US areas. The study assigned cohorts using participant-reported clinical history. TCRdb's table, derived via immunoSEQ multiplex PCR, lists solely in-frame clones and lacks some. The sample lists about 240,000 clones; 83% were seen once. The specimen was PBMCs or T cells enriched from blood (not recorded which). This chain uses TRBV28 with TRBJ1-6; no firm D call. The sequence was obtained from a woman in her 40s who had been exposed to COVID-19. The CDR3 nucleotides read TGTGCCAGCAGGGGCTTCGATAATTCACCCCTCCACTTT. Amino acid sequence: CASRGFDNSPLHF.